This T cell receptor beta chain was obtained from a study of neurological immune-mediated disorders. Trimming shortened V by 3 bases and J by 4 bases, and 23 bases separated the two germline ends. The CDR3 is 18 residues long. CDR1 and CDR2 from the germline V gene are SGHKS and YYEKEE (reference sequence). This clonotype was seen at least ten times. Its antigen is unidentified. Study-level results: Phylogenetic grouping assigned the repertoires of 18 of 34 multiple sclerosis patients to a single related-CDR3 cluster, which may represent a signature. Levels of TCR clonal expansion peaked in HTLV-1-associated myelopathy and reached their lowest in multiple sclerosis, under those of healthy controls.

The cDNA was synthesized by 5'RACE incorporating 10-nucleotide random UMIs. The output of every sequencing run, over 200 million TCR-beta sequences, came from 15-18 subjects. TCRdb used MiXCR to reprocess the 5' RACE reads, holding one entry per CDR3 protein. The sample has tens of thousands of distinct CDR3 sequences, approximately 3.8% seen once. Sample: PBMCs. The sequence was obtained from a man aged 25-40 years with multiple sclerosis. The chain employs TRBV5-5 and TRBJ2-4; D tentatively reads TRBD1 or TRBD2 (6 bases each). The CDR3 protein is CASSSRGLPGETKNIQYF. For the CDR3, the DNA is TGTGCCAGCAGCTCCCGGGGACTCCCAGGGGAGACAAAAAACATTCAGTACTTC.